A selection of T cell receptor beta chains follows, all from one sample in a study of blood T cell repertoires in COVID-19. TCRdb keeps only in-frame clones here, not all; method: immunoSEQ multiplex PCR. Of more than 15,000 clones in the sample, more than 75% were seen once. Material for sequencing was peripheral blood. The receptors originated from a human donor with active COVID-19. The donor label of this sample is uncertain. CDR3s leave out the opening cysteine and the closing phenylalanine or tryptophan.

v_call: TRBV28; j_call: TRBJ1-2; cdr3_aa: ASSLSSTGVTSYT
v_call: TRBV30; j_call: TRBJ1-4; cdr3_aa: AWVADRSATNEKLF
v_call: TRBV7-8; j_call: TRBJ1-2; cdr3_aa: ASSKTGSYGYT
v_call: TRBV5-1; j_call: TRBJ2-3; cdr3_aa: ASSLGPSGGGTDTQY
v_call: TRBV6-5; j_call: TRBJ2-1; cdr3_aa: ASSQDRGLYNEQF
v_call: TRBV6-2/TRBV6-3; j_call: TRBJ2-3; cdr3_aa: ASSERRGADTQY
v_call: TRBV4-2; j_call: TRBJ2-1; cdr3_aa: ASSQGLAGDPYNEQF
v_call: TRBV6-4; j_call: TRBJ1-1; cdr3_aa: ASRNLQGLAF
v_call: TRBV28; j_call: TRBJ2-5; cdr3_aa: ASSGTGGETQY
v_call: TRBV19; j_call: TRBJ2-3; cdr3_aa: ASSYGGGAFGDTQY
v_call: TRBV5-4; j_call: TRBJ2-2; cdr3_aa: ASSQAGLAANTGELF
v_call: TRBV3-1/TRBV3-2; j_call: TRBJ2-5; cdr3_aa: ASSTSAGAGETQY
v_call: TRBV6-5; j_call: TRBJ1-2; cdr3_aa: ASSYSNSNYGYT
v_call: TRBV7-9; j_call: TRBJ2-1; cdr3_aa: ASSREGLPSDEQF
v_call: TRBV19; j_call: TRBJ1-4; cdr3_aa: ASSETGGRANEKLF
v_call: TRBV24-1; j_call: TRBJ1-2; cdr3_aa: ATSDRTDPSNYGYT
v_call: TRBV6-1; j_call: TRBJ2-5; cdr3_aa: ASSEGEATAGETQY
v_call: TRBV6-2/TRBV6-3; j_call: TRBJ1-1; cdr3_aa: ASSYSGRQGTEAF
v_call: TRBV19; j_call: TRBJ1-2; cdr3_aa: ASSMYRGRYQIDYGYT
v_call: TRBV6-4; j_call: TRBJ2-3; cdr3_aa: ASSLAGTGTDTQY
v_call: TRBV6-2/TRBV6-3; j_call: TRBJ2-7; cdr3_aa: ASSYFLGGDEQY
v_call: TRBV28; j_call: TRBJ1-5; cdr3_aa: ASRPGTGSRSNQPQH
v_call: TRBV6-6; j_call: TRBJ1-1; cdr3_aa: ASSTGDRNTEAF
v_call: TRBV20-1; j_call: TRBJ1-3; cdr3_aa: SASRGTGNTIY
v_call: TRBV29-1; j_call: TRBJ1-2; cdr3_aa: SAGDFGYT
v_call: TRBV4-1; j_call: TRBJ1-4; cdr3_aa: ASSRTGATNEKLF
v_call: TRBV6-6; j_call: TRBJ2-4; cdr3_aa: ASSYSAALAY
v_call: TRBV7-2; j_call: TRBJ2-1; cdr3_aa: ASSNAGQSYNEQF
v_call: TRBV25-1; j_call: TRBJ1-2; cdr3_aa: ASSDTQGAWIGYT
v_call: TRBV6-5; j_call: TRBJ1-1; cdr3_aa: ASSYSARGNTEAF
v_call: TRBV7-2; j_call: TRBJ1-2; cdr3_aa: ATRQAFLIYGYT
v_call: TRBV7-2; j_call: TRBJ2-7; cdr3_aa: ASSLEQGIYEQY
v_call: TRBV5-4; j_call: TRBJ2-1; cdr3_aa: ASSSSGASYNEQF
v_call: TRBV2; j_call: TRBJ1-4; cdr3_aa: ASSLFGVREKLF
v_call: TRBV6-5; j_call: TRBJ1-1; cdr3_aa: ASSYGAVNTEAF
v_call: TRBV5-8; j_call: TRBJ1-1; cdr3_aa: ASSEQGGSTEAF
v_call: TRBV7-2; j_call: TRBJ1-1; cdr3_aa: ASSIARGKNTEAF
v_call: TRBV7-2; j_call: TRBJ2-7; cdr3_aa: ASKGAPYEQY
v_call: TRBV20-1; j_call: TRBJ1-5; cdr3_aa: SASDVIMQPQH
v_call: TRBV6-5; j_call: TRBJ1-6; cdr3_aa: ASTKGGYNSPLH
v_call: TRBV2; j_call: TRBJ2-1; cdr3_aa: ASSVERGAYNEQF
v_call: TRBV24-1; j_call: TRBJ1-5; cdr3_aa: ATSDQGGFSNQPQH
v_call: TRBV2; j_call: TRBJ1-6; cdr3_aa: ASRVGSYNSPLH
v_call: TRBV14; j_call: TRBJ1-1; cdr3_aa: ASSQDTLNRVGPEAF
v_call: TRBV6-2/TRBV6-3; j_call: TRBJ2-1; cdr3_aa: ASSWRLAGPERDEQF
v_call: TRBV12-5; j_call: TRBJ1-3; cdr3_aa: ASGLVRNRISGNTIY
v_call: TRBV5-1; j_call: TRBJ1-5; cdr3_aa: ASSLARHDQPQH
v_call: TRBV5-1; j_call: TRBJ1-3; cdr3_aa: ASSPGQGAGNTIY
v_call: TRBV7-3; j_call: TRBJ2-2; cdr3_aa: ASSSAIYGAGELF
v_call: TRBV29-1; j_call: TRBJ1-1; cdr3_aa: SATWAPNTEAF
v_call: TRBV29-1; j_call: TRBJ1-2; cdr3_aa: SVEDFGQGHGYT
v_call: TRBV10-2; j_call: TRBJ2-5; cdr3_aa: ASSLAGGTQY
v_call: TRBV28; j_call: TRBJ2-2; cdr3_aa: ASLYRGPPGELF